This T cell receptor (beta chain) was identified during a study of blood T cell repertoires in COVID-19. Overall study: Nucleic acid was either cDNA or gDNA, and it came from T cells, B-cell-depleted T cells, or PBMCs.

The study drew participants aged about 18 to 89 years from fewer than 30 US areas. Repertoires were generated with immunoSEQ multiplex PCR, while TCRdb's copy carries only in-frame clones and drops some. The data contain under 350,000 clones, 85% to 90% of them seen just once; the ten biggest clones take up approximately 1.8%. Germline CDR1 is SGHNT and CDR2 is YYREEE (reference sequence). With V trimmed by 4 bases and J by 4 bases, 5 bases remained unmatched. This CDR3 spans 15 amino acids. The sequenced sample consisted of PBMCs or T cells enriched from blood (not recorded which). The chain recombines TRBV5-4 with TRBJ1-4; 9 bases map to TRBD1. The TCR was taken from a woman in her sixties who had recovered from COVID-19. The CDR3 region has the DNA TGTGCCAGCAGCCCGGGACAGGGAGATAATGAAAAACTGTTTTTT. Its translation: CASSPGQGDNEKLFF.